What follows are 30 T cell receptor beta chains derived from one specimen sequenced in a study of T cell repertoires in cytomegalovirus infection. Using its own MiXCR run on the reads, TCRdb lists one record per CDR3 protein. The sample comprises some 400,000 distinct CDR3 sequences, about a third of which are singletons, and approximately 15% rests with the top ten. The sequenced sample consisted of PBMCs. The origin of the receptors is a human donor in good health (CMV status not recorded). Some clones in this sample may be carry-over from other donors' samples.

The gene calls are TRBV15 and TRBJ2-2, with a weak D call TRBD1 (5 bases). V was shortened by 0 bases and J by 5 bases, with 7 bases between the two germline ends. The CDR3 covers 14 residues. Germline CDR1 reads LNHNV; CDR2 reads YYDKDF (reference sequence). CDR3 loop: CATSRDAGTGELFF. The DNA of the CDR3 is TGTGCCACCAGCAGAGATGCAGGGACCGGGGAGCTGTTTTTT.

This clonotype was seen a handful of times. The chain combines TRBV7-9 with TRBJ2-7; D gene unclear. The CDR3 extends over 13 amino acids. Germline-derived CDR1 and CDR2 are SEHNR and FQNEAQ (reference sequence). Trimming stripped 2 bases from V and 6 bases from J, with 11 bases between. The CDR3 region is CASSLFRASEQYF. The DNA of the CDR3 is TGTGCCAGCAGCTTATTCAGAGCGTCCGAGCAGTACTTC.

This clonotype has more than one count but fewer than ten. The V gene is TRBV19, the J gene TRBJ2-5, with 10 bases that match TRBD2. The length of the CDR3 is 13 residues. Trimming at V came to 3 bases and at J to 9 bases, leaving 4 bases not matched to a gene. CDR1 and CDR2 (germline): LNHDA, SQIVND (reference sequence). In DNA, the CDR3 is TGTGCCAGTAGTATTACTAGCGGGAAGGCCCAGTACTTC. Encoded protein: CASSITSGKAQYF.

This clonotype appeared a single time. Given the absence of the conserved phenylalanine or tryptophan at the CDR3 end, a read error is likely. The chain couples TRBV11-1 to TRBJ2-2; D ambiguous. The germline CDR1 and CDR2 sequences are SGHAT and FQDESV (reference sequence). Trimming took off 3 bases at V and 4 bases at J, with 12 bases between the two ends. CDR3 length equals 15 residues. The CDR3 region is CASSFPAGSTGELFC. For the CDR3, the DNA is TGTGCCAGCAGCTTCCCCGCCGGTAGCACCGGGGAGCTGTTTTGT.

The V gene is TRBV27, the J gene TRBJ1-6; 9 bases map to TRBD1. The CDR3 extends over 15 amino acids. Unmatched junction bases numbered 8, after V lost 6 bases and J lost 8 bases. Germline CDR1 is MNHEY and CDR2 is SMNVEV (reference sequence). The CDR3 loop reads CASRGGTGSDSPLHF. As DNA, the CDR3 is TGTGCCAGCAGGGGAGGGACAGGGAGTGATTCACCCCTCCACTTT.

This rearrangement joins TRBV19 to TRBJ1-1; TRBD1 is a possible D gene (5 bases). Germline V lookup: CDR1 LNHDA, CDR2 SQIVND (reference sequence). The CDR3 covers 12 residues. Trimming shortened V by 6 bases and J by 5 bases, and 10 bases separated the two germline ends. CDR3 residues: CASRLRGTEAFF. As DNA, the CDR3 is TGTGCCAGTAGGTTGCGGGGGACTGAAGCTTTCTTT.

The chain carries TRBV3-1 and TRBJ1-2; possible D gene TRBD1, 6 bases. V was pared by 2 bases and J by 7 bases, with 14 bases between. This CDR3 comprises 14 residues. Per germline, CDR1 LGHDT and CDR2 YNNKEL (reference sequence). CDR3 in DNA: TGTGCCAGCAGCCAACTAGGACAGCTTTCTGGCTACACCTTC. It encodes CASSQLGQLSGYTF.

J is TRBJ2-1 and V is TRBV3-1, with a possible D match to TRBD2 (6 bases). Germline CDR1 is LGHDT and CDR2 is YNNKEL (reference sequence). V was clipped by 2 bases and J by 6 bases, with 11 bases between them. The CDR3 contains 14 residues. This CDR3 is CASSQLGGVNEQFF. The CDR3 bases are TGTGCCAGCAGCCAACTTGGCGGGGTCAATGAGCAGTTCTTC.

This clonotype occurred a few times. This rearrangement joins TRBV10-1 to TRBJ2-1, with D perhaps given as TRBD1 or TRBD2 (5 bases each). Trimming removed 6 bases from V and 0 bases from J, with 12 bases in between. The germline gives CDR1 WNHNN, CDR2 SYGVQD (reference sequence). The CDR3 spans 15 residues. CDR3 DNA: TGCGCCAGCAGCCGGGACCAGAGCTCCTACAATGAGCAGTTCTTC. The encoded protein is CASSRDQSSYNEQFF.

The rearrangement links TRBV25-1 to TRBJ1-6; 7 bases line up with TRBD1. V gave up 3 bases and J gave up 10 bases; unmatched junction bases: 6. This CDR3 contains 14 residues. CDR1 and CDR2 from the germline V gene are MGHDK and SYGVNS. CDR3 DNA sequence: TGTGCCAGCAGTGACCGACAGGGTCAATCACCCCTCCACTTT. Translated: CASSDRQGQSPLHF.

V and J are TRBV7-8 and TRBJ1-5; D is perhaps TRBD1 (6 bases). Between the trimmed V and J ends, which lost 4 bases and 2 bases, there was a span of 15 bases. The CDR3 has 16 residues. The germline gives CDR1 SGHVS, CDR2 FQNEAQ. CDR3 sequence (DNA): TGTGCCAGCAGCTCCATGGACAGCTATGGCAATCAGCCCCAGCATTTT. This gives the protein CASSSMDSYGNQPQHF.

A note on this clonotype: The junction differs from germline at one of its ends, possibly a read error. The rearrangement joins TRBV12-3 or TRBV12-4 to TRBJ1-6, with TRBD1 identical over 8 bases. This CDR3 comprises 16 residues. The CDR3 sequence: CASILVWRQGNSPLHF. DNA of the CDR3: TGTGCCAGCATTTTAGTATGGCGACAGGGGAATTCACCCCTCCACTTT.

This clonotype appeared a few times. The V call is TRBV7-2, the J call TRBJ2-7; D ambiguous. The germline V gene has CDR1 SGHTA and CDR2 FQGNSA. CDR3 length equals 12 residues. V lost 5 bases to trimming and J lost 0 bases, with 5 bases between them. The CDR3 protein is CASSLYSYEQYF. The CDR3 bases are TGTGCCAGCAGCCTCTACTCCTACGAGCAGTACTTC.

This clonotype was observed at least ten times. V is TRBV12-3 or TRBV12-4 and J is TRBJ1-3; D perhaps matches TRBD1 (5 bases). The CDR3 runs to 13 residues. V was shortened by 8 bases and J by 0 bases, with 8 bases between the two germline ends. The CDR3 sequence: CASQGRSGNTIYF. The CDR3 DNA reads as TGTGCCAGCCAGGGACGCTCTGGAAACACCATATATTTT.

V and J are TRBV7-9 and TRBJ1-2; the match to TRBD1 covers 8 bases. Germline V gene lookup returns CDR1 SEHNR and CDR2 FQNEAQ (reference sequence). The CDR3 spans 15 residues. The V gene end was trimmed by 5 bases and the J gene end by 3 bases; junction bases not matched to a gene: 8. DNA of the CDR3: TGTGCCAGCAGCGGAGTGGACAGGGCCCACTATGGCTACACCTTC. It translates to CASSGVDRAHYGYTF.

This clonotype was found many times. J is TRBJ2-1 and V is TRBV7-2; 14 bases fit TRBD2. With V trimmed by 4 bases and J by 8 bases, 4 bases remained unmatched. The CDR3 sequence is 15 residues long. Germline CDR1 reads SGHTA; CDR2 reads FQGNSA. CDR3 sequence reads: CASSSTSGGGDEQFF. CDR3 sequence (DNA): TGTGCCAGCAGCTCGACTAGCGGGGGGGGTGATGAGCAGTTCTTC.

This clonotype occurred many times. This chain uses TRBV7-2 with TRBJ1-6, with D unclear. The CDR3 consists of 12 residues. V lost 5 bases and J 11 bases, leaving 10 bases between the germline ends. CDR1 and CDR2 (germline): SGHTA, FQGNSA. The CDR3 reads CASSPRVAPLHF. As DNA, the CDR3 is TGTGCCAGCAGCCCACGGGTAGCACCCCTCCACTTT.

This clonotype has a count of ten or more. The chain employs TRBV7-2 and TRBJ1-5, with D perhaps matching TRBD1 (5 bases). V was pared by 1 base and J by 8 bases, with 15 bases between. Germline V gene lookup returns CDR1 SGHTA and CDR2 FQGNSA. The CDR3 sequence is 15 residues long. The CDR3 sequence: CASSLEGRGLEPQHF. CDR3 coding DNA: TGTGCCAGCAGCTTAGAGGGGCGGGGGTTAGAGCCCCAGCATTTT.

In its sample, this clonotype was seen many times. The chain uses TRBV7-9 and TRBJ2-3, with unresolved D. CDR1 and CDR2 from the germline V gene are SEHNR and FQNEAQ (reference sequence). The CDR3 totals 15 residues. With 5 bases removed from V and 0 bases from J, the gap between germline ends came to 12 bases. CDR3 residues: CASSTQSTSTDTQYF. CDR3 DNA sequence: TGTGCCAGCAGCACCCAATCCACTAGCACAGATACGCAGTATTTT.

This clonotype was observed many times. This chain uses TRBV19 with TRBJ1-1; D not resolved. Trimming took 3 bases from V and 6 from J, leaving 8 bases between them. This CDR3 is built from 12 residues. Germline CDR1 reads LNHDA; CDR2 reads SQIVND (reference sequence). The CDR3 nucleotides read TGTGCCAGTAGTATCCGCGGGGCTGAAGCTTTCTTT. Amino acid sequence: CASSIRGAEAFF.

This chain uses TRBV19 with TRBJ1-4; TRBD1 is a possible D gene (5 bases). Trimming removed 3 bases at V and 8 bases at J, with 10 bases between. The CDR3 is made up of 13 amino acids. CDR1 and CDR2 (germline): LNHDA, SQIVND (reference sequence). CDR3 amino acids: CASSIRGVEKLFF. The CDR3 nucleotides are TGTGCCAGTAGTATCCGAGGGGTCGAAAAACTGTTTTTT. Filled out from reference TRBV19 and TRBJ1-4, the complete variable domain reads DGGITQSPKYLFRKEGQNVTLSCEQNLNHDAMYWYRQDPGQGLRLIYYSQIVNDFQKGDIAEGYSVSREKKESFPLTVTSAQKNPTAFYLCASSIRGVEKLFFGSGTQLSVL.

The CDR3 nucleotides are TGTGCCAGTAGCGAGTCGCGGAGCCAAGAGACCCAGTACTTC. Translation gives CASSESRSQETQYF. The chain is built from TRBV19 and TRBJ2-5; D gene ambiguous. Between the trimmed V and J ends, which lost 6 bases and 1 base, there was a span of 12 bases. The CDR3 is 14 amino acids. Germline values: CDR1 LNHDA, CDR2 SQIVND (reference sequence).

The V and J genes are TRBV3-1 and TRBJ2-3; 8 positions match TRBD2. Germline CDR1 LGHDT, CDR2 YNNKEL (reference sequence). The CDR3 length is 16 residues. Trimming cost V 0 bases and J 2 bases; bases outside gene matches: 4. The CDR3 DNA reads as TGTGCCAGCAGCCAAGATCCTAGCGGGCCCACAGATACGCAGTATTTT. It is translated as CASSQDPSGPTDTQYF.

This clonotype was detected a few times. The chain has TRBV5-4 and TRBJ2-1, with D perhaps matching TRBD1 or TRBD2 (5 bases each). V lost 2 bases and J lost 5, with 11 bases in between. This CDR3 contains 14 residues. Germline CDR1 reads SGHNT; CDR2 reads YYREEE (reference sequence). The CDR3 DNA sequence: TGTGCCAGCAGCTTAACTCAGGGAGACAATGAGCAGTTCTTC. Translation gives CASSLTQGDNEQFF.

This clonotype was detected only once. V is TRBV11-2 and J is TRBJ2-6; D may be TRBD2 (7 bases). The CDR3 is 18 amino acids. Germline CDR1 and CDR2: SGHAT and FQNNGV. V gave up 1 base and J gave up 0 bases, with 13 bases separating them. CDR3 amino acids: CASSLVRGQSSGANVLTF. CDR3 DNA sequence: TGTGCCAGCAGCTTAGTGCGGGGGCAGAGCTCTGGGGCCAACGTCCTGACTTTC.

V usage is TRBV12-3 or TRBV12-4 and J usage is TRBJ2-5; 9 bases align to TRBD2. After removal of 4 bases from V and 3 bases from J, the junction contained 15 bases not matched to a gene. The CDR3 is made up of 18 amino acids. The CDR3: CASSSPLGLAGLKETQYF. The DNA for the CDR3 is TGTGCCAGCAGTTCCCCCCTCGGTCTAGCGGGACTCAAAGAGACCCAGTACTTC.

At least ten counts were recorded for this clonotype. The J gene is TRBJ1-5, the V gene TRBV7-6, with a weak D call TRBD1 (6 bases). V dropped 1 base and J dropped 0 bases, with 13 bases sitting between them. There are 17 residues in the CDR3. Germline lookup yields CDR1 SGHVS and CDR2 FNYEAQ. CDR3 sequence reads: CASSLDGGDYSNQPQHF. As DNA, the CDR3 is TGTGCCAGCAGCTTAGATGGGGGCGACTATAGCAATCAGCCCCAGCATTTT.

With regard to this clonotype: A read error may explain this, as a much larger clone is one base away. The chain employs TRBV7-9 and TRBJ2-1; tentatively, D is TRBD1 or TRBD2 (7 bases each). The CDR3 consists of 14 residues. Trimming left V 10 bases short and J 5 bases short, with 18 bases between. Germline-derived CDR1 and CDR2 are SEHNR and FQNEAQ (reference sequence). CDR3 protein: CANTQGGADNEQFF. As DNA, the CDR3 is TGTGCCAACACCCAGGGGGGGGCGGACAATGAGCAGTTCTTC.

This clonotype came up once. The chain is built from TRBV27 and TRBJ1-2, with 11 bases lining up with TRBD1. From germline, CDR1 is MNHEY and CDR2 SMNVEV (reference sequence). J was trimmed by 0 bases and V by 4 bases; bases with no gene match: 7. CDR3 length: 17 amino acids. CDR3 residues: CASSSGQGASANYGYTF. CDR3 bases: TGTGCCAGCAGTTCTGGACAGGGGGCGTCTGCTAACTATGGCTACACCTTC.

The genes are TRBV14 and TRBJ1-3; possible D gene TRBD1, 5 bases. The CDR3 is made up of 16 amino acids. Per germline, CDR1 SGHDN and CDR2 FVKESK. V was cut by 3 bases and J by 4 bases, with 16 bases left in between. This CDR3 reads CASSQQGGLLGNTIYF. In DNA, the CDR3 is TGTGCCAGCAGCCAGCAGGGTGGCCTACTCGGAAACACCATATATTTT.